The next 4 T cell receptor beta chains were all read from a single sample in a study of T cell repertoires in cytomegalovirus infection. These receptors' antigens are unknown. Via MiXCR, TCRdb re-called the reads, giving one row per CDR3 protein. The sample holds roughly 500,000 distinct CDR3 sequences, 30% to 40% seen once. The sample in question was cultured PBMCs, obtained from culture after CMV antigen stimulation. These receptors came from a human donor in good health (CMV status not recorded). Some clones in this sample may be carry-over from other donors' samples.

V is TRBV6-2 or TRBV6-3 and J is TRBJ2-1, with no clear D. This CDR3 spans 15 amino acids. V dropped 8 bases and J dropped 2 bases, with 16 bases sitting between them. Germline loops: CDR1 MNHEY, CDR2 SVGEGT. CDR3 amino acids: CASLLDSPAYNEQFF. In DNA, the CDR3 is TGTGCCAGCCTTTTAGACTCTCCGGCCTACAATGAGCAGTTCTTC.

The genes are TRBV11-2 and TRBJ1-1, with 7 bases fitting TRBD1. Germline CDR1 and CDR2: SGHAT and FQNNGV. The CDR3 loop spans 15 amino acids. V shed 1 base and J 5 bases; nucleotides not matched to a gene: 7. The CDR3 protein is CASSLAQAGGTEAFF. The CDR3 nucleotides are TGTGCCAGCAGCTTAGCCCAGGCAGGGGGAACTGAAGCTTTCTTT.

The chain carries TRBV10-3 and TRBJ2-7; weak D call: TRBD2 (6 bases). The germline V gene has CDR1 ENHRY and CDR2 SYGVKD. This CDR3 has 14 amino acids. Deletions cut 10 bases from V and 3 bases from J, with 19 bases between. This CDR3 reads CATHSGTSDYEQYF. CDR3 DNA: TGTGCCACGCATAGCGGAACTTCAGACTACGAGCAGTACTTC.

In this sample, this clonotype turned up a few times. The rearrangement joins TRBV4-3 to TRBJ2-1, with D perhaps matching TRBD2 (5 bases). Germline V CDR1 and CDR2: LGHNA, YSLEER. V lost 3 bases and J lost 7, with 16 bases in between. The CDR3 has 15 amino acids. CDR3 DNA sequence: TGCGCCAGCAGCCATTACTCCCATGGAGGTAATGAGCAGTTCTTC. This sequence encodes CASSHYSHGGNEQFF.